This T cell receptor beta chain emerged from a study of blood T cell repertoires in COVID-19. Study information: T cells, B-cell-depleted T cells, or PBMCs supplied cDNA or gDNA.

The V and J ends lost 1 base and 3 bases respectively, with 3 bases between them. The CDR3 has 13 amino acids. The method was immunoSEQ multiplex PCR; TCRdb's version includes in-frame clones alone and lacks a portion of them. The repertoire consists of about 120,000 clones, with 85% to 90% occurring once and the leading ten covering more than 3%. Sequencing used peripheral blood. This TCR was recovered from a woman in her sixties with COVID-19, enrolled during active disease. The V gene is TRBV12-3 or TRBV12-4, the J gene TRBJ1-4; D call uncertain. CDR3 nucleotides: TGTGCCAGCAGTTTAGGAGCTAATGAAAAACTGTTTTTT. The encoded protein is CASSLGANEKLFF.